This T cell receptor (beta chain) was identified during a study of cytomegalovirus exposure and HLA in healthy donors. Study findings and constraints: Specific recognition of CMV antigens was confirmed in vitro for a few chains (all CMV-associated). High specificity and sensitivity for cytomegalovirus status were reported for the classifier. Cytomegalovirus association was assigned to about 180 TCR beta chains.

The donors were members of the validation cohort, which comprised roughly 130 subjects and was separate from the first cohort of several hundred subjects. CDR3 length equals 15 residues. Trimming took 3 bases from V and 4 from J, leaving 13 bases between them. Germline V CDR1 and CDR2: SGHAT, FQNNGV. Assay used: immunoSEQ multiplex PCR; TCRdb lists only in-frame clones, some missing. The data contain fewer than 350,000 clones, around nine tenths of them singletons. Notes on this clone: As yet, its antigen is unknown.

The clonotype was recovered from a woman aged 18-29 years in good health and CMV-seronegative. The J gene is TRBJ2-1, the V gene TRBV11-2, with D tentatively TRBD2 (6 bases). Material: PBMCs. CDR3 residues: CASSFARDLYNEQFF. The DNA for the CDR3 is TGTGCCAGCAGCTTTGCTAGGGACTTATACAATGAGCAGTTCTTC.